The 6 T cell receptor beta chains in this list originate from one sample, sequenced in a study of cytomegalovirus exposure and HLA in healthy donors. Data came from immunoSEQ multiplex PCR; TCRdb stores just in-frame clones and leaves some out. The sample records some 170,000 clones, roughly nine tenths being singletons. Sequencing input: PBMCs. The receptors come from a man aged 25-40 years in good health and CMV-seropositive.

This clone was detected once. The chain has TRBV2 and TRBJ2-5; the D gene is possibly TRBD2 (6 bases). The V end lost 1 base, the J end lost 5 bases, and 17 bases lay between the germline ends. The germline V gene has CDR1 SNHLY and CDR2 FYNNEI. This CDR3 is 16 amino acids long. The CDR3 DNA reads as TGTGCCAGCAGTGAAGGGCCGGAGGGGTTAGGGGAGACCCAGTACTTC. This sequence encodes CASSEGPEGLGETQYF.

V gene TRBV14 combines with J gene TRBJ2-5, with 10 bases aligning to TRBD2. Germline CDR1 is SGHDN and CDR2 is FVKESK. The CDR3 is made up of 14 amino acids. V dropped 9 bases and J dropped 4; count of bases not matched to a gene: 8. CDR3 in amino acids: CASSSGSGRETQYF. CDR3 nucleotides: TGTGCCAGTTCTAGCGGGAGTGGGAGAGAGACCCAGTACTTC.

V is TRBV11-3 and J is TRBJ2-7; D not certain. V gave up 2 bases and J gave up 1 base, with 3 bases separating them. The CDR3 runs 12 residues. Germline values: CDR1 SGHNT, CDR2 YENEEA. The CDR3 is CASSLRSYEQYF. CDR3 coding DNA: TGTGCCAGCAGCTTACGGTCCTACGAGCAGTACTTC.

This clone is a singleton in its sample. The chain employs TRBV5-4 and TRBJ2-7, with 9 bases matching TRBD1. The germline gives CDR1 SGHNT, CDR2 YYREEE (reference sequence). Unmatched junction bases numbered 12, after V lost 4 bases and J lost 7 bases. This CDR3 has 15 residues. CDR3 residues: CASSPPIQGAKEQYF. CDR3 nucleotides: TGTGCCAGCAGCCCCCCGATACAGGGGGCAAAGGAGCAGTACTTC.

This chain joins TRBV9 and TRBJ2-1; the match to TRBD1 covers 8 bases. CDR1 SGDLS and CDR2 YYNGEE come from the germline V gene. This CDR3 contains 14 residues. V was clipped by 5 bases and J by 8 bases; unmatched bases: 9. In DNA form, the CDR3 reads TGTGCCAGCAGTGAAACGGACAGGGCCGATGAGCAGTTCTTC. Residues: CASSETDRADEQFF.

This chain joins TRBV25-1 and TRBJ1-1; D gene uncertain. The CDR3 extends over 16 amino acids. Deletions cut 4 bases from V and 1 base from J, with 16 bases between. CDR1 is MGHDK and CDR2 is SYGVNS in the germline V gene. Here the CDR3 reads CASSVGSALPNTEAFF. CDR3 bases: TGTGCCAGCAGTGTAGGTAGTGCGTTACCGAACACTGAAGCTTTCTTT.